Presented here are 20 T cell receptor beta chains from one specimen sequenced in a study of T cell clones after liver transplantation. Clones were sequenced by immunoSEQ multiplex PCR, and TCRdb holds only the in-frame ones, with some missing. The sample carries 93,000 or so clones, about 86% recorded once. Sample: CD4+ T cells from blood, taken around 44 months after liver transplant. These receptors were obtained from a human patient who received a liver transplant. Some T cells may have originated in the graft donor.

The gene calls are TRBV5-4 and TRBJ2-3, with TRBD2 identical over 9 bases. Trimming removed 4 bases from V and 4 bases from J; junction bases left unmatched: 10. This CDR3 is 16 amino acids long. Germline V gene sequence: CDR1 SGHNT, CDR2 YYREEE (reference sequence). CDR3 amino acids: CASSPASGDPPDTQYF. DNA for the CDR3: TGTGCCAGCAGCCCCGCTAGCGGGGACCCCCCAGATACGCAGTATTTT. Using reference TRBV5-4 and TRBJ2-3 for the parts outside the CDR3, the full variable domain is ETGVTQSPTHLIKTRGQQVTLRCSSQSGHNTVSWYQQALGQGPQFIFQYYREEENGRGNFPPRFSGLQFPNYSSELNVNALELDDSALYLCASSPASGDPPDTQYFGPGTRLTVL.

A single count supports this clone. The chain has TRBV4-2 and TRBJ2-7; 9 nucleotides agree with TRBD1. Germline V gene sequence: CDR1 LGHNA, CDR2 YNFKEQ. The CDR3 length is 18 residues. Trimming cost V 1 base and J 2 bases; bases outside gene matches: 12. The CDR3 DNA is TGTGCCAGCAGCCAAGGGCGGGACAGGGCCGATTCTACCTACGAGCAGTACTTC. Translation: CASSQGRDRADSTYEQYF.

The J gene is TRBJ1-1, the V gene TRBV18; D is unresolved. Trimming shortened V by 4 bases and J by 0 bases, and 12 bases separated the two germline ends. Per germline, CDR1 KGHSH and CDR2 LQKENI. CDR3 size: 15 residues. The CDR3 DNA reads as TGTGCCAGCTCACGGACGGAAGGGTTGAACACTGAAGCTTTCTTT. It translates to CASSRTEGLNTEAFF.

The J gene is TRBJ2-7, the V gene TRBV7-2; D is undetermined. Germline values: CDR1 SGHTA, CDR2 FQGNSA. V lost 8 bases and J 0 bases, leaving 14 bases between the germline ends. The CDR3 runs to 14 residues. The DNA of the CDR3 is TGTGCCAGCGCCCACGGGTTGGGCTCCTACGAGCAGTACTTC. This translates into CASAHGLGSYEQYF.

The V call is TRBV4-1, the J call TRBJ1-6; D unclear. Per the germline V gene, CDR1 is MGHRA and CDR2 is YSYEKL. The CDR3 spans 14 residues. Trimming shortened V by 6 bases and J by 4 bases, and 10 bases separated the two germline ends. The CDR3 DNA follows: TGCGCCAGCAGTCGACCAATATATAATTCACCCCTCCACTTT. As protein: CASSRPIYNSPLHF.

This clone was counted between two and nine times. V gene TRBV7-8 combines with J gene TRBJ1-1; the D is unclear. Trimming removed 5 bases at V and 3 bases at J, with 10 bases between. The CDR3 runs to 13 residues. Germline CDR1 and CDR2: SGHVS and FQNEAQ. This CDR3 is CASSRRVDTEAFF. The CDR3 DNA follows: TGTGCCAGCAGCAGGAGGGTTGACACTGAAGCTTTCTTT.

The chain carries TRBV5-4 and TRBJ2-2; possible D gene TRBD2, 6 bases. CDR1 and CDR2 (germline): SGHNT, YYREEE (reference sequence). This CDR3 spans 15 amino acids. V shed 0 bases and J shed 3 bases, with 9 bases lying between them. CDR3 DNA sequence: TGTGCCAGCAGCTTGGTCGGGGGAGACACCGGGGAGCTGTTTTTT. Amino acid sequence: CASSLVGGDTGELFF.

V and J are TRBV19 and TRBJ2-5, with D possibly matching TRBD1 (6 bases). CDR3 size: 11 residues. Germline CDR1 LNHDA, CDR2 SQIVND (reference sequence). V was trimmed by 5 bases and J by 10 bases, leaving 11 bases between them. CDR3 coding DNA: TGTGCCAGTAGTTTCAGGGGATACCAGTACTTC. Translating it yields CASSFRGYQYF.

The chain links TRBV9 to TRBJ1-1; D is uncertain. CDR1 and CDR2 from the germline V gene are SGDLS and YYNGEE. V dropped 4 bases and J dropped 1 base, with 14 bases sitting between them. The CDR3 spans 15 residues. CDR3 region: CASSPMRGKNTEAFF. The CDR3, as DNA: TGTGCCAGCAGCCCCATGAGAGGGAAGAACACTGAAGCTTTCTTT.

The V and J genes are TRBV7-2 and TRBJ1-2, with D hard to call. Trimming shortened V by 1 base and J by 5 bases, and 11 bases separated the two germline ends. The germline V gene encodes CDR1 SGHTA and CDR2 FQGNSA. This CDR3 is 14 amino acids long. The CDR3 DNA reads as TGTGCCAGCAGCTTAGGTTTTACGGGGTATGGCTACACCTTC. This gives the protein CASSLGFTGYGYTF.

The rearrangement uses TRBV4-1 and TRBJ2-3; 12 positions agree with TRBD2. V was pared by 0 bases and J by 2 bases, with 3 bases of the junction left unmatched. Germline V gene sequence: CDR1 MGHRA, CDR2 YSYEKL. The CDR3 is 17 residues long. The CDR3, as DNA: TGCGCCAGCAGCCAAGAAACTAGCGGGGGGTTCACAGATACGCAGTATTTT. Its translation: CASSQETSGGFTDTQYF.

This clone was counted a few times. This chain links TRBV27 with TRBJ2-2; D is perhaps TRBD2 (5 bases). The CDR3 length is 14 residues. Deletions cut 7 bases from V and 4 bases from J, with 13 bases between. Germline lookup yields CDR1 MNHEY and CDR2 SMNVEV (reference sequence). The CDR3 here is CASMSGDATGELFF. The CDR3 DNA reads TGTGCCAGCATGTCCGGGGATGCCACCGGGGAGCTGTTTTTT.

This clone was seen more than once but under ten times. The V call is TRBV6-1, the J call TRBJ2-5; unclear D gene. V was shortened by 4 bases and J by 9 bases, with 18 bases between the two germline ends. CDR1 and CDR2 (germline): MNHNS, SASEGT. The CDR3 length is 14 residues. This chain's CDR3 is CASSAPQPRVAQYF. CDR3 bases: TGTGCCAGCAGTGCCCCACAGCCTCGGGTGGCCCAGTACTTC.

This clone was detected only once. The V gene is TRBV5-4, the J gene TRBJ2-1, with 16 bases matching TRBD2. V was clipped by 4 bases and J by 14 bases; unmatched bases: 3. The CDR3 covers 13 residues. CDR1 and CDR2 (germline): SGHNT, YYREEE (reference sequence). CDR3 DNA sequence: TGTGCCAGCAGCGGGGGACTAGCGGGAGGGGAGTTCTTC. It yields the protein CASSGGLAGGEFF.

This chain uses TRBV29-1 with TRBJ2-3, with D possibly being TRBD1 (5 bases). V was shortened by 7 bases and J by 2 bases, with 13 bases between the two germline ends. The CDR3 sequence is 13 residues long. Germline assignment: CDR1 SQVTM and CDR2 ANQGSEA. DNA of the CDR3: TGCAGCGGAGTCGACAGTCCCACAGATACGCAGTATTTT. It specifies CSGVDSPTDTQYF.

This clone was seen a single time. The chain is built from TRBV7-9 and TRBJ2-3, with unresolved D. The V end lost 3 bases, the J end lost 4 bases, and 14 bases lay between the germline ends. The V gene's germline CDR1 is SEHNR and CDR2 FQNEAQ (reference sequence). CDR3 size: 15 residues. The CDR3, as DNA: TGTGCCAGCAGCTTTGCGAAAGGAACCGCAGATACGCAGTATTTT. Its protein is CASSFAKGTADTQYF. Using reference TRBV7-9 and TRBJ2-3 for the parts outside the CDR3, the full variable domain is DTGVSQNPRHKITKRGQNVTFRCDPISEHNRLYWYRQTLGQGPEFLTYFQNEAQLEKSRLLSDRFSAERPKGSFSTLEIQRTEQGDSAMYLCASSFAKGTADTQYFGPGTRLTVL.

The V and J genes are TRBV19 and TRBJ2-7; a possible D gene is TRBD2 (6 bases). The CDR3 is 13 residues long. V was trimmed by 5 bases and J by 3 bases, leaving 11 bases between them. The germline gives CDR1 LNHDA, CDR2 SQIVND (reference sequence). The CDR3 region is CASSQAGRYEQYF. The DNA of the CDR3 is TGTGCCAGTAGTCAAGCGGGCCGCTACGAGCAGTACTTC. The full variable domain, completed using reference TRBV19 and TRBJ2-7, is DGGITQSPKYLFRKEGQNVTLSCEQNLNHDAMYWYRQDPGQGLRLIYYSQIVNDFQKGDIAEGYSVSREKKESFPLTVTSAQKNPTAFYLCASSQAGRYEQYFGPGTRLTVT.

This chain connects TRBV27 to TRBJ2-5; 8 nucleotides agree with TRBD1. The length of the CDR3 is 14 residues. The germline CDR1 and CDR2 sequences are MNHEY and SMNVEV (reference sequence). Trimming removed 6 bases from V and 5 bases from J; junction bases left unmatched: 8. CDR3 amino acids: CASSRTGLGETQYF. CDR3 DNA sequence: TGTGCCAGCAGCAGGACAGGGTTAGGGGAGACCCAGTACTTC.

V usage is TRBV9 and J usage is TRBJ2-1, with unresolved D. The ends were cut back, 4 bases at V and 10 bases at J, with 12 bases in the middle. CDR3 size: 12 residues. Germline-derived CDR1 and CDR2 are SGDLS and YYNGEE. The CDR3 region is CASSPSEREQFF. The CDR3 DNA follows: TGTGCCAGCAGCCCTTCTGAGAGGGAGCAGTTCTTC. The full variable domain, completed using reference TRBV9 and TRBJ2-1, is DSGVTQTPKHLITATGQRVTLRCSPRSGDLSVYWYQQSLDQGLQFLIQYYNGEERAKGNILERFSAQQFPDLHSELNLSSLELGDSALYFCASSPSEREQFFGPGTRLTVL.

This clone has a single count. The chain employs TRBV29-1 and TRBJ1-1, with a possible D match to TRBD1 (5 bases). Germline V gene sequence: CDR1 SQVTM, CDR2 ANQGSEA. V dropped 6 bases and J dropped 6 bases, with 14 bases sitting between them. The CDR3 is 12 residues long. For the CDR3, the DNA is TGCAGCGTGCGAGCGGGGGAGGCTGAAGCTTTCTTT. Its protein product is CSVRAGEAEAFF.